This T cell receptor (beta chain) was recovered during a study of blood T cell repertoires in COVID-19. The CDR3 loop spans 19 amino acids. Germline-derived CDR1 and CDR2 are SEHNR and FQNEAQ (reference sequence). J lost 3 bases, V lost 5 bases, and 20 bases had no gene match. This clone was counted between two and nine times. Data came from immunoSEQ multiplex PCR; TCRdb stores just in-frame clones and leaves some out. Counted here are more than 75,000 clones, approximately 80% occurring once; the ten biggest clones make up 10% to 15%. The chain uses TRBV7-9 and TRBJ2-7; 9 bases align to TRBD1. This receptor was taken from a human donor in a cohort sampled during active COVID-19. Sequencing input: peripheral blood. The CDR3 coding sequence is TGTGCCAGCAGCCTCCGAGCTGACGGGACAGGGTATAACAGCTACGAGCAGTACTTC. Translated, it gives CASSLRADGTGYNSYEQYF.